This TCR beta chain came from a study of cytomegalovirus exposure and HLA in healthy donors. PCR primers comprised 60 Vbeta and 13 Jbeta primers. Generated by immunoSEQ multiplex PCR, the TCRdb table keeps only in-frame clones and is missing some. This sample yields about 140,000 clones, of which approximately 90% are seen a single time; 4.5% to 6.5% belongs to the top ten. The V segment lost 0 bases and the J segment 6 bases; nucleotides outside the gene matches: 8. This CDR3 is built from 16 residues. Looked up from germline, CDR1 is SGDLS and CDR2 is YYNGEE. The sequenced sample consisted of PBMCs. The chain employs TRBV9 and TRBJ2-7, with 11 nucleotides matching TRBD2. The receptor comes from a woman in her 30s in good health and CMV-seronegative. CDR3 nucleotides: TGTGCCAGCAGCGTAGGGCAGACTAGCGGGAAAGGCGAGCAGTACTTC. It codes for CASSVGQTSGKGEQYF.